This is a list of T cell receptor beta chains from one sample in a study of blood T cell repertoires in COVID-19. Here immunoSEQ multiplex PCR was the method, and the copy in TCRdb shows in-frame clones only, minus some. Counted here are about 180,000 clones, more than 70% occurring once; the ten biggest clones make up under 8%. Sequencing was performed on PBMCs or T cells enriched from blood (not recorded which). Source of these receptors: a man between 35 and 55 years old who had recovered from COVID-19. Each CDR3 is given with its conserved first and last residue. The D gene is left open where the match is weak. Clone size is given for some rows only: seen once, a few or many times, or a class if the clone is expanded.

D	V	length	size	J	DNA	CDR3
.	TRBV29-1	13	.	TRBJ1-5	TGCAGCGTACAACAGTATAGCAATCAGCCCCAGCATTTT	CSVQQYSNQPQHF
.	TRBV10-2	13	.	TRBJ2-7	TGCGCCAGCAGTCAGGACAGTTCCTACGAGCAGTACTTC	CASSQDSSYEQYF
.	TRBV6-5	15	.	TRBJ2-6	TGTGCCAGCAGTTACTCCCTAACTGGGGCCAACGTCCTGACTTTC	CASSYSLTGANVLTF
.	TRBV30	15	.	TRBJ2-7	TGTGCCTGTCAGGGGGGACTTAGGAGCTCCTACGAGCAGTACTTC	CACQGGLRSSYEQYF
.	TRBV30	12	.	TRBJ1-1	TGTGCCTGGAGTATCTACGGGTCTGGAGCTTTCTTT	CAWSIYGSGAFF
TRBD1	TRBV3-1/TRBV3-2	15	.	TRBJ2-1	TGTGCCAGCAGCCTGACAGGGGGCTTACGCGATGAGCAGTTCTTC	CASSLTGGLRDEQFF
TRBD1	TRBV2	13	.	TRBJ1-1	TGTGCCAGCAGGATGACCGGGGACAGTGAAGCTTTCTTT	CASRMTGDSEAFF
.	TRBV30	14	.	TRBJ1-2	TGTGCCTGGAGTGTACCCCCCACCACATATGGCTACACCTTC	CAWSVPPTTYGYTF
.	TRBV5-1	16	.	TRBJ2-7	TGCGCCAGCAGCTTGGGAAGAGAGGGGGTCTCCTACGAGCAGTACTTC	CASSLGREGVSYEQYF
.	TRBV4-2	15	once	TRBJ1-1	TGTGCCAGCAGCCAAGGTGGACTCTCGAACACTGAAGCTTTCTTT	CASSQGGLSNTEAFF
.	TRBV2	14	.	TRBJ1-1	TGTGCCAGCAGTGGACAGCTCATGAACACTGAAGCTTTCTTT	CASSGQLMNTEAFF
.	TRBV5-7	13	once	TRBJ2-7	TGTGCCAGCAGCCCGTTGAGTTCCTACGAGCAGTACTTC	CASSPLSSYEQYF
.	TRBV6-1	15	.	TRBJ1-1	TGTGCCAGCAGTGAAGCTACGACAGGGAACACTGAAGCTTTCTTT	CASSEATTGNTEAFF
TRBD2	TRBV7-9	18	.	TRBJ2-3	TGTGCCAGCAGCCCCCTCCTGACTAGCGGGGTCGGACCAGATACGCAGTATTTT	CASSPLLTSGVGPDTQYF
TRBD1	TRBV19	13	.	TRBJ1-1	TGTGCCAGTAGGACAGGGATGAACACTGAAGCTTTCTTT	CASRTGMNTEAFF
.	TRBV7-3	15	many	TRBJ2-1	TGTGCCAGCAGCTTAACTGCTACTAGTCCGAATGAGCAGTTCTTC	CASSLTATSPNEQFF
.	TRBV4-1	17	.	TRBJ2-5	TGCGCCAGCAGCCGGATTCCGGGACTTTCCCTCCAAGAGACCCAGTACTTC	CASSRIPGLSLQETQYF
.	TRBV7-9	14	.	TRBJ1-1	TGTGCCAGCAGCTTAGGGGCAGGGAACACTGAAGCTTTCTTT	CASSLGAGNTEAFF
.	TRBV7-3	16	.	TRBJ2-2	TGTGCCAGCAGCTATAAACGGGGGGCAGACACCGGGGAGCTGTTTTTT	CASSYKRGADTGELFF
TRBD1	TRBV6-2/TRBV6-3	16	.	TRBJ1-2	TGTGCCAGCAGTTACTCTCCGCGGACAGGGGGTTACGGCTACACCTTC	CASSYSPRTGGYGYTF
TRBD1	TRBV5-4	13	once	TRBJ1-2	TGTGCCAGCAGGTACGGGACAGCCTATGGCTACACCTTC	CASRYGTAYGYTF
TRBD1	TRBV29-1	12	.	TRBJ1-2	TGCAGCGGGGTGGACAGGGATTATGGCTACACCTTC	CSGVDRDYGYTF
.	TRBV5-1	15	.	TRBJ1-1	TGCGCCAGCAGCCGGACAGATGGAATGAACACTGAAGCTTTCTTT	CASSRTDGMNTEAFF
TRBD2	TRBV5-4	16	.	TRBJ2-7	TGTGCCAGCAGCACGGGACTAGCGGCAGGGGCCTACGAGCAGTACTTC	CASSTGLAAGAYEQYF
TRBD1	TRBV27	15	.	TRBJ1-6	TGTGCCAGCAGTCCCCGGGACAGGAAGGTTTCACCCCTCCACTTT	CASSPRDRKVSPLHF
TRBD2	TRBV5-4	19	.	TRBJ2-1	TGTGCCAGTACCCTGATGGGACTAGCGGGAATCAGTACCTACAATGAGCAGTTCTTC	CASTLMGLAGISTYNEQFF
.	TRBV5-1	14	.	TRBJ2-1	TGCGCCAGCAGCCTAGAGGACAGTCTGAATGAGCAGTTCTTC	CASSLEDSLNEQFF
TRBD1	TRBV11-3	14	.	TRBJ1-2	TGTGCCAGCAGCCCTGGGACAGGGGGCGTTGGCTACACCTTC	CASSPGTGGVGYTF
.	TRBV15	15	.	TRBJ2-7	TGTGCCACCAGCAGAGTTACAGGTGGCTCCTACGAGCAGTACTTC	CATSRVTGGSYEQYF
.	TRBV6-5	14	few	TRBJ1-1	TGTGCCAGCAGTCAACAAGACGGGGGCACTGAAGCTTTCTTT	CASSQQDGGTEAFF
.	TRBV7-9	14	.	TRBJ1-5	TGTGCCAGCAGCTTAGGGGGGGGCAATCAGCCCCAGCATTTT	CASSLGGGNQPQHF
TRBD1	TRBV27	14	.	TRBJ2-4	TGTGCCAGCGGCGTAGGACAGGGGAAAAACATTCAGTACTTC	CASGVGQGKNIQYF
TRBD2	TRBV3-1/TRBV3-2	12	.	TRBJ2-3	TGTGCCAGCAGCCTCCCTCGGGGGGCGCAGTATTTT	CASSLPRGAQYF
TRBD1	TRBV2	13	.	TRBJ1-1	TGTGCCACAAAGGGACAGGGTAGGACTGAAGCTTTCTTT	CATKGQGRTEAFF
TRBD1	TRBV5-1	15	.	TRBJ1-4	TGCGCCAGCAGCTTGGCAGGGGGCTTTAATGAAAAACTGTTTTTT	CASSLAGGFNEKLFF
.	TRBV4-1	15	many	TRBJ2-3	TGCGCCAGCAGCCCAATTCATAGCGTCACAGATACGCAGTATTTT	CASSPIHSVTDTQYF
.	TRBV28	12	.	TRBJ1-1	TGTGCCAGCAGTTCAGGGGCCACTGAAGCTTTCTTT	CASSSGATEAFF
TRBD1	TRBV2	13	once	TRBJ1-5	TGTGCCAGCAGGGACAGGAGCAATCAGCCCCAGCATTTT	CASRDRSNQPQHF
.	TRBV5-1	15	once	TRBJ1-2	TGCGCCAGCAGCTTGGATGGAGGTGTCGGCTATGGCTACACCTTC	CASSLDGGVGYGYTF